This TCR beta chain was captured in a study of blood T cell repertoires in COVID-19. Clones were sequenced by immunoSEQ multiplex PCR, and TCRdb holds only the in-frame ones, with some missing. Of 220,000 or so clones detected, around 89% appear once; the ten largest clones hold less than 15%. Germline CDR1 SGHNT, CDR2 YYREEE (reference sequence). The CDR3 covers 17 residues. The V segment lost 3 bases and the J segment 3 bases; nucleotides outside the gene matches: 7. The rearrangement links TRBV5-4 to TRBJ2-7; 15 nucleotides line up with TRBD2. The source is a man aged 25-40 years who had been exposed to COVID-19. Material: PBMCs or T cells enriched from blood (not recorded which). The CDR3 DNA follows: TGTGCCAGCAGCTCAGGGACTAGCGGGGGGCTGAGCTACGAGCAGTACTTC. Its protein product is CASSSGTSGGLSYEQYF.